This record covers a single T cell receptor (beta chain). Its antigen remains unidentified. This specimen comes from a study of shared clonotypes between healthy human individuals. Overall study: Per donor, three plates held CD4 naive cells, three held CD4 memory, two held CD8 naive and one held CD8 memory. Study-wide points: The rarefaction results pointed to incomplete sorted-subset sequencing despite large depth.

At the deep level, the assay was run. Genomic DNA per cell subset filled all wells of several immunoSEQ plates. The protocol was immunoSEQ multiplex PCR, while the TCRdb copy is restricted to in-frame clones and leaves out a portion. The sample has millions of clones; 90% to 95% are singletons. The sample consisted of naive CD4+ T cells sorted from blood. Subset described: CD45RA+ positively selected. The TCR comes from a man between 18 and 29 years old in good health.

CDR3 amino acids: CASATGFLNYGYTF. The DNA for the CDR3 is TGTGCCAGCGCGACCGGGTTCCTTAACTATGGCTACACCTTC. The chain employs TRBV7-2 and TRBJ1-2, with no clear D. V lost 8 bases and J 1 base, leaving 14 bases between the germline ends. The CDR3 runs 14 residues. Germline V gene data show CDR1 as SGHTA and CDR2 as FQGNSA.